These T cell receptor beta chains were read from a single sample in a study of a mutant IDH1 vaccine in newly diagnosed glioma. Assay used: immunoSEQ multiplex PCR; TCRdb lists only in-frame clones, some missing. The profile covers tens of thousands of clones, with around 82% appearing a single time and approximately 4.3% taken by the ten largest. This specimen consisted of peripheral blood mononuclear cells (PBMCs), obtained from a glioma patient treated with radiotherapy, temozolomide or both. These TCRs come from a woman aged 18-30 years with glioma. Some clones in this sample may be carry-over from other donors' samples. Each CDR3 is given with its conserved first and last residue. Each record gives: V gene, D gene, J gene, clone size, CDR3 DNA, CDR3 protein. The D gene is left open where the match is weak. Some rows have no size entry. The others give once, few or many, or a class for an expanded clone.

TRBV9	TRBD2	TRBJ2-1	NA	TGTGCCAGCAGCGCCCGACTAGCGGTCTCCAATGAGCAGTTCTTC	CASSARLAVSNEQFF
TRBV19	NA	TRBJ2-1	NA	TGTGCCAGTAGTATAGACAGATACAATGAGCAGTTCTTC	CASSIDRYNEQFF
TRBV6-6	NA	TRBJ1-1	NA	TGTGCCAGCACAAGGACAGCGAACACTGAAGCTTTCTTT	CASTRTANTEAFF
TRBV4-1	NA	TRBJ1-1	once	TGCGCCAGCAGCCAGGGGGCAGCTCTAGAAGCTTTCTTT	CASSQGAALEAFF
TRBV9	NA	TRBJ2-7	NA	TGTGCCAGCAGCGCGTGGGGCTCCGGCGACGAGCAGTACTTC	CASSAWGSGDEQYF
TRBV5-1	TRBD2	TRBJ2-5	NA	TGCGCCAGCAGCCGGGGGACTAGCGGTCAAGAGACCCAGTACTTC	CASSRGTSGQETQYF
TRBV2	TRBD2	TRBJ2-7	NA	TGTGCCAGCAGTGTTAGCGGGGGGTCAATCTACGAGCAGTACTTC	CASSVSGGSIYEQYF
TRBV9	NA	TRBJ2-4	NA	TGTGCCAGCAGCGTAGGGGGTAGCAAAAACATTCAGTACTTC	CASSVGGSKNIQYF
TRBV7-8	NA	TRBJ1-2	NA	TGTGCCAGCGGCGGGGGGTCCTATGGCTACACCTTC	CASGGGSYGYTF
TRBV7-7	NA	TRBJ2-5	NA	TGTGCTAGCAGCTTAAGACCAGGGGAGACCCAGTACTTC	CASSLRPGETQYF
TRBV30	TRBD1	TRBJ1-2	NA	TGTGCCTGGAGTTGGGACAGGCCCTATGGCTACACCTTC	CAWSWDRPYGYTF
TRBV14	NA	TRBJ2-2	NA	TGTGCCAGCAGCCAGATCAGGGACACCGGGGAGCTGTTTTTT	CASSQIRDTGELFF
TRBV7-2	NA	TRBJ1-2	NA	TGTGCCAGCACCGGTGTAGGACGGAACTATGGCTACACCTTC	CASTGVGRNYGYTF
TRBV25-1	NA	TRBJ1-1	NA	TGTGCCAGCATTCCGCTGGGGGCGGGCACTGAAGCTTTCTTT	CASIPLGAGTEAFF
TRBV29-1	TRBD1	TRBJ2-5	NA	TGCAGCGTCTCCATAACCGGGACAGGTGGCGGAGAGACCCAGTACTTC	CSVSITGTGGGETQYF
TRBV6-1	NA	TRBJ1-1	NA	TGTGCCAGCACTGCGACGTATGCGAACACTGAAGCTTTCTTT	CASTATYANTEAFF
TRBV5-4	NA	TRBJ2-7	NA	TGTGCCAGCAGCTTGGCGGGCGGGACCTCCTACGAGCAGTACTTC	CASSLAGGTSYEQYF
TRBV4-1	NA	TRBJ1-4	NA	TGCGCCAGCAGCCAAGAGAATCGGCGAAAACTGTTTTTT	CASSQENRRKLFF
TRBV7-9	TRBD2	TRBJ2-7	once	TGTGCCAGCAGCTCCTCAGCGGGACGCTCTTCCTACGAGCAGTACTTC	CASSSSAGRSSYEQYF
TRBV19	TRBD1	TRBJ1-1	NA	TGTGCCAGTAGTCCAGGAGACAGGGTGGGTACTGAAGCTTTCTTT	CASSPGDRVGTEAFF
TRBV29-1	NA	TRBJ1-2	NA	TGCAGCGTTGGTTGGACAAACTATGGCTACACCTTC	CSVGWTNYGYTF
TRBV9	TRBD2	TRBJ2-1	NA	TGTGCCAGCAGCCTCTCCGGGACTAAGGTTGAGCAGTTCTTC	CASSLSGTKVEQFF
TRBV6-5	NA	TRBJ1-1	NA	TGTGCCAGCAGTTACTTCCGCTGGGGAGGAGCTTTCTTT	CASSYFRWGGAFF
TRBV6-5	NA	TRBJ1-5	NA	TGTGCCAGCAGGGGACAAGTCGGGGATCAGCCCCAGCATTTT	CASRGQVGDQPQHF
TRBV12-5	NA	TRBJ1-1	NA	TGTGCTAGTGGTTCGCGAGGGATGGGGATCACTGAAGCTTTCTTT	CASGSRGMGITEAFF
TRBV7-8	NA	TRBJ2-5	once	TGTGCCAGCAGCTCTTATAGAGAGACCCAGTACTTC	CASSSYRETQYF
TRBV19	TRBD1	TRBJ2-6	once	TGTGCCAGTATACGACAGGGCCCCTCTGGGGCCAACGTCCTGACTTTC	CASIRQGPSGANVLTF
TRBV27	TRBD1	TRBJ1-4	NA	TGTGCCAGCAGCCACGACAGGGCCCCAACTAATGAAAAACTGTTTTTT	CASSHDRAPTNEKLFF
TRBV4-1	TRBD1	TRBJ1-5	NA	TGCGCCAGCAGCCAGACAGGGCGCTCTAGCAATCAGCCCCAGCATTTT	CASSQTGRSSNQPQHF
TRBV6-5	TRBD1	TRBJ1-2	once	TGTGCCAGCCTCGGGATACAGGGGGCGCAAAATGGCTACACCTTC	CASLGIQGAQNGYTF
TRBV6-5	TRBD1	TRBJ1-2	NA	TGTGCCAGCACGACAGGGGAAGCCTATGGCTACACCTTC	CASTTGEAYGYTF
TRBV5-1	NA	TRBJ2-3	few	TGCGCCAGCAGCTCGACTCACCGTTCGGATACGCAGTATTTT	CASSSTHRSDTQYF
TRBV18	TRBD2	TRBJ2-2	NA	TGTGCCAGCTCACCTCCGGGACTAGCGGCAATGACGAGCACCGGGGAGCTGTTTTTT	CASSPPGLAAMTSTGELFF
TRBV5-4	NA	TRBJ1-1	once	TGTGCCTGTCACGGAGGGATTTTGAACACTGAAGCTTTCTTT	CACHGGILNTEAFF
TRBV5-6	NA	TRBJ2-3	NA	TGTGCCAGCAGCCGTGACAGGGAGGGGGCCATCACAGATACGCAGTATTTT	CASSRDREGAITDTQYF
TRBV19	NA	TRBJ2-7	NA	TGTGCCAGTAGTGCAGTCGATTCGACCGAGCAGTACTTC	CASSAVDSTEQYF
TRBV6-4	NA	TRBJ1-1	NA	TGTGCCAGCAGTGCAGGGTTTGACACTGAAGCTTTCTTT	CASSAGFDTEAFF
TRBV29-1	NA	TRBJ1-2	NA	TGCAGCGTAAAAACGGGACCCTACTATGGCTACACCTTC	CSVKTGPYYGYTF
TRBV5-6	NA	TRBJ1-3	NA	TGTGCCAGCAGCTTGGACCCATTTCGGCAGACTCTCTCTGGAAACACCATATATTTT	CASSLDPFRQTLSGNTIYF
TRBV5-1	NA	TRBJ1-2	few	TGCGCCAGCAGCATACAGGGTACGGCGGCGATTGGCTACACCTTC	CASSIQGTAAIGYTF
TRBV19	TRBD1	TRBJ1-4	NA	TGTGCCAGTAGTTCCTCGGACAGGGCCAAACTGTTTTTT	CASSSSDRAKLFF
TRBV30	NA	TRBJ1-3	NA	TGTGCCTGGATCCCGCGACAACGACTCTCTGGAAACACCATATATTTT	CAWIPRQRLSGNTIYF
TRBV5-5	NA	TRBJ1-1	NA	TGTGCCAGCAGCTTGGGGGGGAGGGGCGTCGAAGCTTTCTTT	CASSLGGRGVEAFF
TRBV12-5	TRBD1	TRBJ1-1	NA	TGTGCTAGTGGTCGGACAGGTGAAGCTTTCTTT	CASGRTGEAFF
TRBV30	NA	TRBJ2-1	NA	TGTGCCTGGAGTGTATCCGGGGGAGTTTTTAATGAGCAGTTCTTC	CAWSVSGGVFNEQFF
TRBV4-2	TRBD1	TRBJ1-1	NA	TGTGCCAGCAGCCTACAGGGGGACACTGAAGCTTTCTTT	CASSLQGDTEAFF
TRBV7-2	TRBD1	TRBJ1-5	NA	TGTGCCAGCAGCTTAATTACAGGGGCCAATCAGCCCCAGCATTTT	CASSLITGANQPQHF
TRBV4-3	NA	TRBJ1-2	NA	TGCGCCAGCAGCCAAGGTGGGTCATCGCCGGGCTATGGCTACACCTTC	CASSQGGSSPGYGYTF